A selection of T cell receptor beta chains follows, all from one sample in a study of T cell repertoires in cytomegalovirus infection. These receptors' antigens are unknown. TCRdb independently ran MiXCR on the reads; one entry per CDR3 protein. The sample lists about 920,000 distinct CDR3 sequences, 30% to 40% occurring once. The sample here was cultured CD8+ T cells from PBMCs, taken from culture after CMV antigen stimulation. The receptors originated from a human donor in good health (CMV status not recorded). Some clones in this sample may be carry-over from other donors' samples. Both conserved end residues are part of each CDR3. A D gene is named only where the DNA matches it firmly. Part of the rows lack a size; the others show once, few, many or a class for expanded clones.

V gene: TRBV10-1; D gene: -; clone size: few; J gene: TRBJ1-1; CDR3 protein: CASSDRTGTEAFF; CDR3 DNA: TGCGCCAGCAGTGATCGAACGGGGACTGAAGCTTTCTTT
V gene: TRBV9; D gene: -; clone size: -; J gene: TRBJ1-5; CDR3 protein: CASSVAGGSNQPQHF; CDR3 DNA: TGTGCCAGCAGCGTAGCTGGCGGCTCCAATCAGCCCCAGCATTTT
V gene: TRBV20-1; D gene: TRBD2; clone size: few; J gene: TRBJ2-5; CDR3 protein: CSAGTSGGQETQYF; CDR3 DNA: TGCAGTGCAGGGACTAGCGGGGGGCAAGAGACCCAGTACTTC
V gene: TRBV7-8; D gene: -; clone size: few; J gene: TRBJ2-2; CDR3 protein: CASSFLAVTGELFF; CDR3 DNA: TGTGCCAGCAGCTTTTTAGCGGTCACCGGGGAGCTGTTTTTT
V gene: TRBV12-3/TRBV12-4; D gene: -; clone size: few; J gene: TRBJ1-1; CDR3 protein: CASSSHPDLNTEAFF; CDR3 DNA: TGTGCCAGCAGTTCGCACCCGGATCTGAACACTGAAGCTTTCTTT
V gene: TRBV12-3/TRBV12-4; D gene: TRBD2; clone size: -; J gene: TRBJ2-3; CDR3 protein: CASSISGLPLDTQYF; CDR3 DNA: TGTGCCAGCAGCATTTCGGGACTACCTCTAGATACGCAGTATTTT
V gene: TRBV7-2; D gene: TRBD2; clone size: -; J gene: TRBJ2-1; CDR3 protein: CASSSSGVRYNEQFF; CDR3 DNA: TGTGCCAGCAGCTCTAGCGGGGTGCGCTACAATGAGCAGTTCTTC
V gene: TRBV4-2; D gene: -; clone size: few; J gene: TRBJ1-5; CDR3 protein: CASSQVSQYQPQHF; CDR3 DNA: TGTGCCAGCAGCCAAGTTAGTCAGTATCAGCCCCAGCATTTT
V gene: TRBV19; D gene: -; clone size: few; J gene: TRBJ1-1; CDR3 protein: CAIRASGNTEAFF; CDR3 DNA: TGTGCCATCCGAGCGAGCGGAAACACTGAAGCTTTCTTT
V gene: TRBV27; D gene: -; clone size: -; J gene: TRBJ2-5; CDR3 protein: CASSGGRTQYF; CDR3 DNA: TGTGCCAGCAGTGGTGGCAGGACCCAGTACTTC
V gene: TRBV2; D gene: -; clone size: -; J gene: TRBJ2-3; CDR3 protein: CARGGISTDTQYF; CDR3 DNA: TGTGCCAGAGGGGGGATTAGCACAGATACGCAGTATTTT
V gene: TRBV27; D gene: TRBD1; clone size: -; J gene: TRBJ1-2; CDR3 protein: CASKDRSLDGYTF; CDR3 DNA: TGTGCCAGCAAGGACAGGTCCCTGGATGGCTACACCTTC
V gene: TRBV4-1; D gene: -; clone size: -; J gene: TRBJ2-1; CDR3 protein: CASSPGKGGASREQFF; CDR3 DNA: TGCGCCAGCAGCCCAGGGAAGGGGGGGGCCTCTAGGGAGCAGTTCTTC
V gene: TRBV6-1; D gene: -; clone size: few; J gene: TRBJ2-3; CDR3 protein: CASSFGPETDTQYF; CDR3 DNA: TGTGCCAGCAGTTTCGGACCTGAGACAGATACGCAGTATTTT
V gene: TRBV27; D gene: TRBD1; clone size: -; J gene: TRBJ1-6; CDR3 protein: CASGTGTAFNSPLHF; CDR3 DNA: TGTGCCAGCGGGACCGGGACAGCTTTTAATTCACCCCTCCACTTT
V gene: TRBV5-1; D gene: TRBD1; clone size: few; J gene: TRBJ1-1; CDR3 protein: CASSYSTGEGTEAFF; CDR3 DNA: TGCGCCAGCAGCTACTCGACAGGGGAAGGGACTGAAGCTTTCTTT
V gene: TRBV9; D gene: TRBD2; clone size: -; J gene: TRBJ2-1; CDR3 protein: CASSVGVSGGALYNEQFF; CDR3 DNA: TGTGCCAGCAGCGTAGGAGTTAGCGGGGGGGCGTTATACAATGAGCAGTTCTTC